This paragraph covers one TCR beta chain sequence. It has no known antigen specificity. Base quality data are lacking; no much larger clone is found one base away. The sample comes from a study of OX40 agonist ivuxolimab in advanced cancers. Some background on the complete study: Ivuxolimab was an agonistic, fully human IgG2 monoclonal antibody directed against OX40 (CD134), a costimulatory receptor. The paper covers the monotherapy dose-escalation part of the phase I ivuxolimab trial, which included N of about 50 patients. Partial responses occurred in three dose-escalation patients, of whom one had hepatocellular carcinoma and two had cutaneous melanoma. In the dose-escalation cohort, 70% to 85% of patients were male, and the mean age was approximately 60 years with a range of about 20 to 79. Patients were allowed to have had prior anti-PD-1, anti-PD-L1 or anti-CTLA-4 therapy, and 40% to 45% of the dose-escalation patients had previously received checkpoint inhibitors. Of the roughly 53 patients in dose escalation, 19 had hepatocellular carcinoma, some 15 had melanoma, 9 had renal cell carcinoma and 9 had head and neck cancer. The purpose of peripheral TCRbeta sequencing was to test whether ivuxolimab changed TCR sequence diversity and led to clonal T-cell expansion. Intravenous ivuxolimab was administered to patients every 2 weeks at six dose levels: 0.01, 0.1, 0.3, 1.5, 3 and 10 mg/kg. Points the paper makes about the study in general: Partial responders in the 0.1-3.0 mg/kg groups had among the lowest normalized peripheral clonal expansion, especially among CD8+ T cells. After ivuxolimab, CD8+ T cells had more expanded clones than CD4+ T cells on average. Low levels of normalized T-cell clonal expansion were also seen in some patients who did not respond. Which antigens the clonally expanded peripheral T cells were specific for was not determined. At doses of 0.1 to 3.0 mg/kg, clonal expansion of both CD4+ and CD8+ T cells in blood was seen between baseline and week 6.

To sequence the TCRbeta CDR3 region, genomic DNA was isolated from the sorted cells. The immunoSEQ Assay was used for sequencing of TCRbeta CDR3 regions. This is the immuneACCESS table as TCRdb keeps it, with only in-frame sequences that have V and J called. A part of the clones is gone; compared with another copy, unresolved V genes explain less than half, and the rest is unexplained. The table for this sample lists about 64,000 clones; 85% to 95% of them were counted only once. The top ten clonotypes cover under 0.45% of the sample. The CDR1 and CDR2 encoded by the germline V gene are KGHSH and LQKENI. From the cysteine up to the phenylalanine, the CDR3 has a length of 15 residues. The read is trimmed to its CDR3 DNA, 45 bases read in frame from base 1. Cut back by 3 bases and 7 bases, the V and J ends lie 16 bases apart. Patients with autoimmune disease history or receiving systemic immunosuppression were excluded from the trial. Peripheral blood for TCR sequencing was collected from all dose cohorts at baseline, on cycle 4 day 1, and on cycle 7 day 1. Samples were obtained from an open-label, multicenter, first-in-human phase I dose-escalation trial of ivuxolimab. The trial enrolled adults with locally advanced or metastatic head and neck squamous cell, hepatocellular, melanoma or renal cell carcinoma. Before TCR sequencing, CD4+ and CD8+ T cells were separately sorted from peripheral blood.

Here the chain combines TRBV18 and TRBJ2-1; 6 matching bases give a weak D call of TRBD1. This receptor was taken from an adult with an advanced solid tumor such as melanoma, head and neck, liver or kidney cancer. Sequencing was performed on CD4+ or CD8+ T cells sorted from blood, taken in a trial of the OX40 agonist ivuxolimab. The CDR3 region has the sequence CASSPSQGMVNEQFF. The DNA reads TGTGCCAGCTCACCTTCACAGGGTATGGTAAATGAGCAGTTCTTC.